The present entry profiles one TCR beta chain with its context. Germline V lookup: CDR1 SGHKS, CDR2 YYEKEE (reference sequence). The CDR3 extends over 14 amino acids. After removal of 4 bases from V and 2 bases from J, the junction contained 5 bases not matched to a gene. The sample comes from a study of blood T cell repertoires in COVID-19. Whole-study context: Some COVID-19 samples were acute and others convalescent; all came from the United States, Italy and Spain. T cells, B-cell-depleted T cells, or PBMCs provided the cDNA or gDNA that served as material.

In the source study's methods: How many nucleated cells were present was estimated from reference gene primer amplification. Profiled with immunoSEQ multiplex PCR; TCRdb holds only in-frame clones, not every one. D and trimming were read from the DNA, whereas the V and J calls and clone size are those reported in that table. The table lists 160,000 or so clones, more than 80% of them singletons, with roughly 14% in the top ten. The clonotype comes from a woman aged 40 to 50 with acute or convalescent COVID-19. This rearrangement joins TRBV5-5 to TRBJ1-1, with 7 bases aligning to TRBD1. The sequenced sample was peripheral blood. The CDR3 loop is CASSTNRGNTEAFF. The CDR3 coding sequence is TGTGCCAGCAGCACGAACAGGGGAAACACTGAAGCTTTCTTT.